Listed below are T cell receptor beta chains from one sample, sequenced in a study of shared clonotypes between healthy human individuals. Measured with immunoSEQ multiplex PCR; TCRdb has only the in-frame clones, and not every one. This repertoire shows 2,500,000 or so clones, approximately 90% found once; its top ten account for 0.14%. The specimen was naive CD4+ T cells sorted from blood. Source of these receptors: a man aged 18 to 29 in good health. Both conserved end residues are trimmed from each CDR3.

CDR3 protein: ASSPPMGTGNSPLH
J gene: TRBJ1-6
V gene: TRBV18

CDR3 protein: ASSFDSGANVLT
J gene: TRBJ2-6
V gene: TRBV7-2

CDR3 protein: ASSVGTGGTRGNTIY
J gene: TRBJ1-3
V gene: TRBV9

CDR3 protein: ASSFRWSYEQY
J gene: TRBJ2-7
V gene: TRBV27

CDR3 protein: ASRMTDTQY
J gene: TRBJ2-3
V gene: TRBV6-5

CDR3 protein: ASSLDQLAGEGTQY
J gene: TRBJ2-3
V gene: TRBV11-2

CDR3 protein: ASSSEDRAYEQY
J gene: TRBJ2-7
V gene: TRBV28

CDR3 protein: ASSSFSGVNQPQH
J gene: TRBJ1-5
V gene: TRBV5-5

CDR3 protein: SVVWTLGYNEQF
J gene: TRBJ2-1
V gene: TRBV29-1

CDR3 protein: ASSELGQAYNSPLH
J gene: TRBJ1-6
V gene: TRBV6-1

CDR3 protein: ASSRGLRTGELF
J gene: TRBJ2-2
V gene: TRBV2

CDR3 protein: ASSLWTTTEAF
J gene: TRBJ1-1
V gene: TRBV28

CDR3 protein: ASSRRDRGYEQY
J gene: TRBJ2-7
V gene: TRBV7-8

CDR3 protein: AWQDSYNSPLH
J gene: TRBJ1-6
V gene: TRBV30

CDR3 protein: ASSPLGGSPYTQY
J gene: TRBJ2-3
V gene: TRBV14

CDR3 protein: ASSLSWQGDNEQF
J gene: TRBJ2-1
V gene: TRBV11-3

CDR3 protein: ASSQAGTGGLDTQY
J gene: TRBJ2-3
V gene: TRBV10-1

CDR3 protein: ASSWGSERATGELF
J gene: TRBJ2-2
V gene: TRBV5-4

CDR3 protein: ASSGPGQDQETQY
J gene: TRBJ2-5
V gene: TRBV18

CDR3 protein: ASSGDRSTAYEQY
J gene: TRBJ2-7
V gene: TRBV7-2

CDR3 protein: ASSGRTVSNTQY
J gene: TRBJ2-3
V gene: TRBV6-1

CDR3 protein: ASSYSGRTSVSEQY
J gene: TRBJ2-7
V gene: TRBV6-5

CDR3 protein: ASSLEGTSGSAQF
J gene: TRBJ2-1
V gene: TRBV5-1

CDR3 protein: ASSYGGNTNYGYT
J gene: TRBJ1-2
V gene: TRBV6-5

CDR3 protein: ASSLALTQGGYEQY
J gene: TRBJ2-7
V gene: TRBV5-1

CDR3 protein: ASSPRAGSTGELF
J gene: TRBJ2-2
V gene: TRBV4-3

CDR3 protein: ATSRDGLGGLF
J gene: TRBJ1-4
V gene: TRBV15

CDR3 protein: AWSVSHLSTEAF
J gene: TRBJ1-1
V gene: TRBV30

CDR3 protein: ASSSQSVGAYEQY
J gene: TRBJ2-7
V gene: TRBV11-2

CDR3 protein: ASSITGQGDGYT
J gene: TRBJ1-2
V gene: TRBV6-5

CDR3 protein: AISESSRYTGELF
J gene: TRBJ2-2
V gene: TRBV10-3

CDR3 protein: SVAKDSNQPQH
J gene: TRBJ1-5
V gene: TRBV29-1

CDR3 protein: ASRRRGEGTYEQY
J gene: TRBJ2-7
V gene: TRBV5-1

CDR3 protein: ASSYSGGGETQY
J gene: TRBJ2-5
V gene: TRBV6-6

CDR3 protein: SAGQGSGTNEKLF
J gene: TRBJ1-4
V gene: TRBV29-1

CDR3 protein: ASRGSHTPSYEQY
J gene: TRBJ2-7
V gene: TRBV6-5

CDR3 protein: ASSLRQGPDTQY
J gene: TRBJ2-3
V gene: TRBV7-3

CDR3 protein: ASSLAGDRQLTGELF
J gene: TRBJ2-2
V gene: TRBV5-1